The T cell receptor (beta chain) under discussion was sequenced for a study of regulatory T cells in long-lasting Graves disease. TCR beta libraries were built with iRepertoire HTBI primers and Arm-PCR of CDR3 regions. TCRdb itself ran the multiplex PCR reads through MiXCR, one entry per CDR3 protein. Among approximately 480,000 distinct CDR3 sequences listed, around 15% were seen once. Germline values: CDR1 SGHRS, CDR2 YFSETQ. The CDR3 runs to 15 residues. V was cut by 4 bases and J by 1 base, with 11 bases left in between. Time point noted: newly diagnosed GD, antithyroid drugs for less than 3 months. Construction of the TCR library relied on RNA isolated from PBMCs. This clonotype was detected ten times or more. The data also belong to a second study, concerning T cells in Graves' hyperthyroidism and ophthalmopathy. In that study: The majority of expanded thyroid clonotypes above 0.001 also appeared in blood.

This chain uses TRBV5-1 with TRBJ2-2; weak D call: TRBD1 (6 bases). The origin of this receptor is a man aged 35 to 55 with Graves disease. The material was peripheral blood mononuclear cells (PBMCs), obtained at new diagnosis, from a patient treated with antithyroid drugs. CDR3 region: CASSTDRLNTGELFF. The CDR3 nucleotides are TGCGCCAGCAGCACGGACAGATTGAACACCGGGGAGCTGTTTTTT.